These 30 T cell receptor beta chains were all obtained from the same sample, sequenced in a study of beta chain features in type 1 diabetes (dated by TCRdb to the late 2010s). The antigens these receptors bind are not known. The method behind the library was the immunoSEQ multiplex PCR assay. The entire amount of isolated RNA was reverse transcribed using the High Capacity cDNA Reverse Transcription Kit, so the sequenced TCRB transcripts were expressed ones. What TCRdb holds here is the immuneACCESS table cut down to in-frame rearrangements. Part of the clones is not present; checked against another copy, under half of the missing clones reflect an unresolved V gene, and the others are unexplained. Recorded for this sample are 630,000 or so clones; about 14% of them occurred a single time. In total, the top ten clones hold 0.035% to 0.04% of the sample. General study outcomes and caveats: A moderate but significant shortening of TCRB CDR3 length was observed in type 1 diabetes patients in all four CD4+ subsets.

Material: naive CD4+ T cells from blood. Read against the paper, the sample's cell subset or site label means: true naive CD4+ T cells. Receptor source: a man aged 18 to 29 with type 1 diabetes.

The table lists this clone with a few counts. V gene TRBV28 combines with J gene TRBJ1-1, with D possibly matching TRBD1 (6 bases). In germline, CDR1 is MDHEN, CDR2 SYDVKM. The CDR3 consists of 12 residues. Trimming cost V 2 bases and J 11 bases, with 12 bases left between them. Written as DNA, the CDR3 is TGTGCCAGCAGTTTAACAGGGCTGTTTGCTTTCTTT. Encoded protein: CASSLTGLFAFF.

The rearrangement uses TRBV7-9 and TRBJ2-7; D uncertain. The V end was cut by 11 bases, the J end by 2 bases, with 16 bases between. Looked up from germline, CDR1 is SEHNR and CDR2 is FQNEAQ (reference sequence). The CDR3 is 13 amino acids. The CDR3 is CAARRTDAYEQYF. The CDR3 coding sequence is TGTGCCGCCCGCCGGACCGACGCCTACGAGCAGTACTTC.

The gene calls are TRBV7-2 and TRBJ2-7; D perhaps matches TRBD2 (5 bases). Germline V gene lookup returns CDR1 SGHTA and CDR2 FQGNSA. The CDR3 length is 14 residues. V was cut by 0 bases and J by 3 bases, with 9 bases left in between. CDR3 residues: CASSLARADYEQYF. CDR3 DNA sequence: TGTGCCAGCAGCTTAGCGAGGGCTGACTACGAGCAGTACTTC. The entire variable domain, with the rest obtained from reference TRBV7-2 and TRBJ2-7, is as follows: GAGVSQSPSNKVTEKGKDVELRCDPISGHTALYWYRQSLGQGLEFLIYFQGNSAPDKSGLPSDRFSAERTGGSVSTLTIQRTQQEDSAVYLCASSLARADYEQYFGPGTRLTVT.

The table lists this clone with a few counts. The V gene is TRBV28, the J gene TRBJ2-7, with D perhaps matching TRBD2 (5 bases). In germline, CDR1 is MDHEN, CDR2 SYDVKM. Trimming stripped 9 bases from V and 3 bases from J, with 15 bases between. The CDR3 is made up of 13 amino acids. CDR3 loop: CASLAGVRYEQYF. The CDR3, as DNA: TGTGCCAGTTTAGCCGGGGTCCGCTACGAGCAGTACTTC.

This clone was seen only a few times. The chain uses TRBV4-2 and TRBJ2-1, with D perhaps matching TRBD2 (5 bases). The CDR3 loop spans 16 amino acids. Germline CDR1 is LGHNA and CDR2 is YNFKEQ. The germline V and J ends were trimmed by 4 bases and 2 bases, with 15 bases remaining between them. The CDR3, as DNA: TGTGCCAGCAGCCGGTCCGGAAGCGGCCCCTACAATGAGCAGTTCTTC. Its translation is CASSRSGSGPYNEQFF.

This clone was counted between two and nine times. V gene TRBV9 combines with J gene TRBJ2-7; D remains unclear. Germline V gives CDR1 SGDLS, CDR2 YYNGEE. V lost 3 bases and J lost 9, with 13 bases in between. The CDR3 totals 12 residues. Here the CDR3 reads CASSGPLGVQYF. CDR3 DNA: TGTGCCAGCAGCGGACCCCTAGGCGTGCAGTACTTC.

The V and J genes are TRBV29-1 and TRBJ1-2, with D perhaps TRBD1 (6 bases). Germline-derived CDR1 and CDR2 are SQVTM and ANQGSEA. V lost 5 bases and J lost 4, with 17 bases in between. This CDR3 region has 14 residues. CDR3 loop: CSVFPGQSPYGYTF. CDR3 bases: TGCAGCGTTTTCCCAGGACAGTCTCCCTATGGCTACACCTTC.

This clone has only a few counts. The chain links TRBV30 to TRBJ2-3, with D possibly matching TRBD2 (5 bases). V was pared by 4 bases and J by 1 base, with 6 bases between. In germline, CDR1 is GTSNPN, CDR2 SVGIG (reference sequence). The CDR3 has 12 residues. The CDR3 here is CAWNSGTDTQYF. For the CDR3, the DNA is TGTGCCTGGAATAGCGGCACAGATACGCAGTATTTT.

This clone was counted a few times. V usage is TRBV7-2 and J usage is TRBJ2-7; TRBD2 is a possible D gene (6 bases). V shed 4 bases and J shed 3 bases, with 16 bases lying between them. Germline V gives CDR1 SGHTA, CDR2 FQGNSA. CDR3 length: 15 residues. This chain's CDR3 is CASSYGGTGNYEQYF. The DNA for the CDR3 is TGTGCCAGCAGCTACGGAGGGACCGGAAACTACGAGCAGTACTTC.

This chain joins TRBV4-1 and TRBJ2-7, with 7 bases fitting TRBD1. J gave up 3 bases and V 1 base, and 12 bases lay outside the gene matches. CDR1 is MGHRA and CDR2 is YSYEKL in the germline V gene. This CDR3 spans 17 amino acids. The CDR3 region has the DNA TGCGCCAGCAGCCAAGGCGGACCGGGACAGTCCTTCTACGAGCAGTACTTC. Protein sequence: CASSQGGPGQSFYEQYF.

A few counts support this clone. This chain joins TRBV6-5 and TRBJ2-7; D is ambiguous. V was trimmed by 4 bases and J by 4 bases, leaving 5 bases between them. Per the germline V gene, CDR1 is MNHEY and CDR2 is SVGAGI. This CDR3 is built from 11 residues. CDR3 coding DNA: TGTGCCAGCAGTTCCTTTTACGAGCAGTACTTC. Translating it yields CASSSFYEQYF.

The chain recombines TRBV7-2 with TRBJ1-2; possible D gene TRBD1, 5 bases. Germline V gene lookup returns CDR1 SGHTA and CDR2 FQGNSA. Trimming left V 1 base short and J 8 bases short, with 14 bases between. The CDR3 length is 14 residues. DNA of the CDR3: TGTGCCAGCAGCTTAGTGGGGGGAATCAACGGCTACACCTTC. Translation gives CASSLVGGINGYTF.

The rearrangement joins TRBV7-2 to TRBJ2-1, with D uncertain. Germline CDR1 is SGHTA and CDR2 is FQGNSA. The CDR3 spans 15 residues. V was clipped by 4 bases and J by 10 bases, with 20 bases between them. CDR3 protein: CASSSQDTVWGEQFF. CDR3 DNA sequence: TGTGCCAGCAGCTCGCAAGACACGGTGTGGGGAGAGCAGTTCTTC. Looking up the rest from reference TRBV7-2 and TRBJ2-1 gives the full variable domain: GAGVSQSPSNKVTEKGKDVELRCDPISGHTALYWYRQSLGQGLEFLIYFQGNSAPDKSGLPSDRFSAERTGGSVSTLTIQRTQQEDSAVYLCASSSQDTVWGEQFFGPGTRLTVL.

This sequence joins TRBV6-5 and TRBJ2-1; 11 nucleotides align to TRBD2. This CDR3 is built from 16 residues. Losses at the gene ends were 0 bases for V and 10 bases for J; bases not matched to a gene: 8. Germline values: CDR1 MNHEY, CDR2 SVGAGI. CDR3 nucleotide sequence: TGTGCCAGCAGTTACTCGATACTAGCGGGAGTAAGAGAGCAGTTCTTC. Protein product: CASSYSILAGVREQFF.

About this clone itself: Relative to the germline gene, one junction end is altered; a read error may explain this. The chain links TRBV7-9 to TRBJ2-1; TRBD2 matches at 7 bases. The CDR3 totals 16 residues. CDR1 and CDR2 (germline): SEHNR, FQNEAQ (reference sequence). The CDR3 DNA is TGTGCCAGCAGCTTAGCAGTCACAGCGGGAAACGATGAGCAGCTCTTC. Protein product: CASSLAVTAGNDEQLF.

This clone was found a few times. The V call is TRBV25-1, the J call TRBJ1-4; D gene ambiguous. V lost 3 bases and J lost 4, with 15 bases in between. CDR3 length: 16 amino acids. The V gene's germline CDR1 is MGHDK and CDR2 SYGVNS. The CDR3 sequence is CASSDGRQLFNEKLFF. The CDR3, as DNA: TGTGCCAGCAGTGACGGTCGGCAGCTTTTTAATGAAAAACTGTTTTTT.

This chain joins TRBV11-2 and TRBJ2-7; 7 nucleotides line up with TRBD1. The length of the CDR3 is 19 residues. V gave up 0 bases and J gave up 3 bases; unmatched junction bases: 17. Germline CDR1 reads SGHAT; CDR2 reads FQNNGV. The CDR3 region is CASSLDPRGQARKHYEQYF. The CDR3, as DNA: TGTGCCAGCAGCTTAGATCCCCGAGGACAGGCCCGAAAGCACTACGAGCAGTACTTC.

This clone was seen a few times. The rearrangement joins TRBV14 to TRBJ2-7, with D possibly TRBD2 on 6 matching bases. This CDR3 spans 15 amino acids. V shed 4 bases and J shed 2 bases, with 15 bases lying between them. Germline loops: CDR1 SGHDN, CDR2 FVKESK. CDR3 loop: CASSRQGLETYEQYF. CDR3 DNA: TGTGCCAGCAGCCGGCAGGGACTGGAAACCTACGAGCAGTACTTC.

The V call is TRBV12-2, the J call TRBJ1-2; the table's D call of TRBD1 was not tested on the DNA. TRBV12-2 is noted as a pseudogene. The CDR3 covers 12 residues. The CDR3 bases are TGTGCAAGTCGCGGCAGGGCTGTCGGCTACACCTTC. Protein product: CASRGRAVGYTF.

The gene calls are TRBV28 and TRBJ1-1; D ambiguous. CDR3 length: 12 residues. The V end was cut by 7 bases, the J end by 1 base, with 7 bases between. The V gene's germline CDR1 is MDHEN and CDR2 SYDVKM. DNA for the CDR3: TGTGCCAGCATCTCGACGAACACTGAAGCTTTCTTT. Protein product: CASISTNTEAFF.

The chain employs TRBV7-6 and TRBJ1-5; D gene ambiguous. Per germline, CDR1 SGHVS and CDR2 FNYEAQ. The CDR3 contains 13 residues. Trimming took off 1 base at V and 7 bases at J, with 8 bases between the two ends. The chain's CDR3 is CASSLEGKQPQHF. CDR3 DNA: TGTGCCAGCAGCTTAGAAGGAAAACAGCCCCAGCATTTT.

This clone occurred a few times. The chain combines TRBV2 with TRBJ2-1, with 7 bases aligning to TRBD2. Germline V CDR1 and CDR2: SNHLY, FYNNEI. With V trimmed by 0 bases and J by 5 bases, 7 bases remained unmatched. The CDR3 covers 16 residues. The chain's CDR3 is CASSEAFGTTHNEQFF. CDR3 in DNA: TGTGCCAGCAGTGAAGCATTCGGGACTACCCACAATGAGCAGTTCTTC.

The rearrangement uses TRBV13 and TRBJ1-1, with unresolved D. Per germline, CDR1 PRHDT and CDR2 FYEKMQ (reference sequence). The CDR3 runs 14 residues. V was clipped by 5 bases and J by 2 bases, with 12 bases between them. The CDR3 loop reads CASSQVQTNTEAFF. CDR3 nucleotide sequence: TGTGCCAGCAGCCAGGTCCAGACTAACACTGAAGCTTTCTTT.

The rearrangement joins TRBV4-1 to TRBJ2-7; 8 bases align to TRBD1. The ends lost 4 bases at V and 4 bases at J; junction bases unmatched: 9. The CDR3 covers 15 residues. Germline-derived CDR1 and CDR2 are MGHRA and YSYEKL. The chain's CDR3 is CASSPTTGVGYEQYF. In nucleotides, the CDR3 is TGCGCCAGCAGCCCCACGACAGGGGTCGGGTACGAGCAGTACTTC.

The chain recombines TRBV15 with TRBJ2-3; perhaps D is TRBD1 or TRBD2 (6 bases each). Trimming removed 5 bases at V and 4 bases at J, with 19 bases between. The CDR3 runs to 16 residues. The V gene's germline CDR1 is LNHNV and CDR2 YYDKDF (reference sequence). CDR3 region: CATSGLGGGVPDTQYF. The DNA of the CDR3 is TGTGCCACCAGCGGCCTTGGGGGCGGGGTCCCAGATACGCAGTATTTT.

V is TRBV30 and J is TRBJ1-5, with 7 positions matching TRBD1. There are 15 residues in the CDR3. V was pared by 2 bases and J by 4 bases, with 8 bases of the junction left unmatched. Germline assignment: CDR1 GTSNPN and CDR2 SVGIG (reference sequence). CDR3: CAWSYMGTANQPQHF. The CDR3 bases are TGTGCCTGGAGTTATATGGGGACAGCGAATCAGCCCCAGCATTTT.

This clone turned up a few times. This rearrangement joins TRBV30 to TRBJ2-3, with D hard to call. Germline lookup yields CDR1 GTSNPN and CDR2 SVGIG (reference sequence). V lost 7 bases to trimming and J lost 10 bases, with 12 bases between them. This CDR3 comprises 10 residues. The CDR3 DNA reads TGTGCCTCCTATGACGGATCGCAGTATTTT. This gives the protein CASYDGSQYF.

This clone was seen a few times. The chain carries TRBV6-1 and TRBJ2-3; a possible D gene is TRBD2 (6 bases). CDR3 length: 14 residues. Germline CDR1 MNHNS, CDR2 SASEGT. V lost 3 bases, J lost 2 bases, and 9 bases lay in between. In DNA form, the CDR3 reads TGTGCCAGCAGTGAGAGCGGGCCCACAGATACGCAGTATTTT. Amino acids: CASSESGPTDTQYF.

This clone was seen a handful of times. Other nucleotide sequences from this sample produce the same CDR3. The chain uses TRBV5-4 and TRBJ2-7; possibly TRBD1 for D (5 bases). The CDR3 covers 14 residues. V gave up 0 bases and J gave up 3 bases, with 10 bases separating them. Germline V gene sequence: CDR1 SGHNT, CDR2 YYREEE (reference sequence). The chain's CDR3 is CASSLGQGSYEQYF. The CDR3 coding sequence is TGTGCCAGCAGCTTGGGGCAGGGAAGCTACGAGCAGTACTTC.

This clone has just a few counts. V is TRBV14 and J is TRBJ1-4; no clear D gene. CDR3 length: 14 amino acids. V lost 4 bases and J 7 bases, leaving 13 bases between the germline ends. Per the germline V gene, CDR1 is SGHDN and CDR2 is FVKESK. The CDR3 DNA follows: TGTGCCAGCAGCCCTGGCAAATGGGTTGAAAAACTGTTTTTT. The encoded protein is CASSPGKWVEKLFF.